These 25 T cell receptor beta chains were sequenced from one sample in a study of OX40 agonist ivuxolimab in advanced cancers. The table came from immunoSEQ multiplex PCR; TCRdb's copy has only in-frame clones and leaves some out. The repertoire holds 70,000 to 90,000 clones, with more than 90% as singletons. Source: CD4+ or CD8+ T cells sorted from blood, taken in a trial of the OX40 agonist ivuxolimab. These receptors were taken from an adult with an advanced solid tumor such as melanoma, head and neck, liver or kidney cancer.

DNA of the CDR3: TGCGCCAGCAGCCCTAATAGCGGGCGGGTTAATGAGCAGTTCTTC. Amino acids: CASSPNSGRVNEQFF. This chain joins TRBV5-1 and TRBJ2-1; 7 bases are shared with TRBD2. With V trimmed by 4 bases and J by 7 bases, 11 bases remained unmatched. In germline, CDR1 is SGHRS, CDR2 YFSETQ. The CDR3 is 15 amino acids.

The V gene is TRBV29-1, the J gene TRBJ1-1; TRBD1 might be the D (5 bases). Germline V gives CDR1 SQVTM, CDR2 ANQGSEA. V lost 7 bases to trimming and J lost 4 bases, with 19 bases between them. The CDR3 loop spans 14 amino acids. The CDR3: CSAAQGGSGTEAFF. The CDR3 DNA is TGCAGCGCCGCCCAGGGAGGGAGTGGCACTGAAGCTTTCTTT.

The genes are TRBV2 and TRBJ2-5, with 12 bases identical to TRBD2. V lost 6 bases, J lost 3 bases, and 11 bases stayed unmatched. The CDR3 is made up of 17 amino acids. Germline values: CDR1 SNHLY, CDR2 FYNNEI. CDR3 DNA: TGTGCCAGCAGGGCCGGGACTAGCGGGTCCGGCGAAGAGACCCAGTACTTC. Its protein product is CASRAGTSGSGEETQYF.

The chain couples TRBV9 to TRBJ1-2, with D hard to call. The CDR3 contains 15 residues. In germline, CDR1 is SGDLS, CDR2 YYNGEE. Trimming took off 4 bases at V and 0 bases at J, with 13 bases between the two ends. The CDR3: CASSPIGSSNYGYTF. CDR3 in DNA: TGTGCCAGCAGCCCCATTGGGAGTTCTAACTATGGCTACACCTTC.

This clone occurred a few times. One end of the junction is discordant with germline, which a read error may explain. The CDR3 DNA reads TGTGCCAGCAGTACCTTGACGGAGCCCCAGCATTTT. Translated, it gives CASSTLTEPQHF. J is TRBJ1-5 and V is TRBV19, with D hard to call. Germline assignment: CDR1 LNHDA and CDR2 SQIVND (reference sequence). The CDR3 extends over 12 amino acids.

The chain uses TRBV2 and TRBJ2-3; D is perhaps TRBD2 (6 bases). The CDR3 consists of 14 residues. The V gene lost 0 bases and the J gene lost 6 bases, with 10 bases spanning the gap. Looked up from germline, CDR1 is SNHLY and CDR2 is FYNNEI. This chain's CDR3 is CASSEAAGRDTQYF. The DNA of the CDR3 is TGTGCCAGCAGTGAAGCGGCGGGACGGGATACGCAGTATTTT.

The J gene is TRBJ2-7, the V gene TRBV6-5, with D possibly being TRBD2 (6 bases). The CDR3 sequence is 13 residues long. The germline V gene has CDR1 MNHEY and CDR2 SVGAGI. V lost 6 bases and J 3 bases, leaving 12 bases between the germline ends. This CDR3 reads CASRGGESYEQYF. The DNA of the CDR3 is TGTGCCAGCAGGGGAGGAGAAAGCTACGAGCAGTACTTC.

J is TRBJ1-4 and V is TRBV10-3; 7 bases fit TRBD1. The junction had 1 base not matched to a gene; V was cut back by 4 bases and J by 2 bases. CDR1 and CDR2 (germline): ENHRY, SYGVKD. This CDR3 is built from 14 residues. CDR3 region: CAISGQGTNEKLFF. For the CDR3, the DNA is TGTGCCATCAGTGGACAGGGTACTAATGAAAAACTGTTTTTT.

The V call is TRBV7-9, the J call TRBJ2-1; D ambiguous. The CDR3 has 13 amino acids. CDR1 is SEHNR and CDR2 is FQNEAQ in the germline V gene (reference sequence). Between the trimmed V and J ends, which lost 5 bases and 0 bases, there was a span of 5 bases. CDR3 protein: CASSTRSYNEQFF. The CDR3 nucleotides are TGTGCCAGCAGCACCCGCTCCTACAATGAGCAGTTCTTC.

The CDR3 sequence is CASSQDRGLAVPNEQFF. CDR3 in DNA: TGTGCCAGCAGCCAAGATCGGGGACTAGCGGTCCCCAATGAGCAGTTCTTC. J is TRBJ2-1 and V is TRBV14; 11 bases agree with TRBD2. Germline lookup yields CDR1 SGHDN and CDR2 FVKESK. The junction had 7 bases not matched to a gene; V was cut back by 0 bases and J by 6 bases. CDR3 length: 17 residues.

The V gene is TRBV18, the J gene TRBJ1-2; 8 bases map to TRBD1. J gave up 9 bases and V 2 bases, and 11 bases lay outside the gene matches. This CDR3 region has 15 residues. The germline CDR1 and CDR2 sequences are KGHSH and LQKENI. This CDR3 is CASSPAGGRGLSYTF. As DNA, the CDR3 is TGTGCCAGCTCACCAGCAGGGGGCCGTGGTTTGAGCTACACCTTC.

This clone was observed a few times. The chain recombines TRBV18 with TRBJ2-4, with D maybe TRBD2 (6 bases). Germline V gives CDR1 KGHSH, CDR2 LQKENI. This CDR3 has 15 residues. V was clipped by 3 bases and J by 3 bases, with 12 bases between them. The CDR3 DNA reads TGTGCCAGCTCACCCACCATAGCGGACAAAAACATTCAGTACTTC. This translates into CASSPTIADKNIQYF.

This sequence joins TRBV19 and TRBJ1-1, with D unresolved. CDR3 length: 16 amino acids. Germline CDR1 reads LNHDA; CDR2 reads SQIVND (reference sequence). V lost 3 bases, J lost 0 bases, and 14 bases lay in between. CDR3 coding DNA: TGTGCCAGTAGTATCGAATCCAGACCTATGAACACTGAAGCTTTCTTT. Translated, it gives CASSIESRPMNTEAFF. The full variable domain, rest sourced from reference TRBV19 and TRBJ1-1, is DGGITQSPKYLFRKEGQNVTLSCEQNLNHDAMYWYRQDPGQGLRLIYYSQIVNDFQKGDIAEGYSVSREKKESFPLTVTSAQKNPTAFYLCASSIESRPMNTEAFFGQGTRLTVV.

This chain connects TRBV4-3 to TRBJ1-5, with D possibly being TRBD1 (5 bases). The length of the CDR3 is 14 residues. Trimming shortened V by 0 bases and J by 8 bases, and 11 bases separated the two germline ends. Germline V CDR1 and CDR2: LGHNA, YSLEER. CDR3 region: CASSQDRGGEPQHF. DNA of the CDR3: TGCGCCAGCAGCCAAGATAGGGGAGGTGAGCCCCAGCATTTT.

This chain links TRBV19 with TRBJ2-1; TRBD2 might be the D (6 bases). V was cut by 3 bases and J by 3 bases, with 12 bases left in between. The CDR3 spans 15 residues. From germline, CDR1 is LNHDA and CDR2 SQIVND (reference sequence). The CDR3 here is CASSIESGFYNEQFF. For the CDR3, the DNA is TGTGCCAGTAGTATCGAGAGCGGGTTCTACAATGAGCAGTTCTTC.

The rearrangement uses TRBV5-1 and TRBJ2-2; 10 nucleotides agree with TRBD1. This CDR3 has 15 residues. J was trimmed by 5 bases and V by 4 bases; bases with no gene match: 5. Germline CDR1 is SGHRS and CDR2 is YFSETQ. This chain's CDR3 is CASSLRTGGTGELFF. CDR3 coding DNA: TGCGCCAGCAGCCTACGGACAGGGGGAACCGGGGAGCTGTTTTTT.

The chain joins TRBV27 to TRBJ1-1; a possible D gene is TRBD1 (6 bases). Between the trimmed V and J ends, which lost 4 bases and 1 base, there was a span of 10 bases. Germline V gene sequence: CDR1 MNHEY, CDR2 SMNVEV (reference sequence). The CDR3 contains 14 residues. CDR3 loop: CASSSRTANTEAFF. The CDR3 bases are TGTGCCAGCAGTTCCCGGACAGCGAACACTGAAGCTTTCTTT.

The V call is TRBV18, the J call TRBJ1-1; D is uncertain. V was clipped by 2 bases and J by 1 base, with 8 bases between them. Germline V CDR1 and CDR2: KGHSH, LQKENI. CDR3 length: 14 residues. The CDR3 is CASSPTGTNTEAFF. Written as DNA, the CDR3 is TGTGCCAGCTCACCAACGGGAACGAACACTGAAGCTTTCTTT.

The rearrangement links TRBV7-9 to TRBJ2-7; no firm D call. Trimming took 1 base from V and 2 from J, leaving 9 bases between them. CDR1 and CDR2 from the germline V gene are SEHNR and FQNEAQ (reference sequence). The CDR3 runs 14 residues. The CDR3 region has the DNA TGTGCCAGCAGCTTAGGAACAGCAACCTACGAGCAGTACTTC. Translation gives CASSLGTATYEQYF.

This chain links TRBV7-8 with TRBJ2-2; TRBD2 might be the D (6 bases). The CDR3 is 14 residues long. Trimming removed 5 bases from V and 6 bases from J, with 13 bases in between. Germline values: CDR1 SGHVS, CDR2 FQNEAQ. This CDR3 reads CASSLWRGPGELFF. As DNA, the CDR3 is TGTGCCAGCAGCCTTTGGCGGGGACCCGGGGAGCTGTTTTTT.

The gene calls are TRBV2 and TRBJ2-7; D remains ambiguous. Between the trimmed V and J ends, which lost 6 bases and 1 base, there was a span of 7 bases. Germline CDR1 and CDR2: SNHLY and FYNNEI. The CDR3 totals 12 residues. CDR3 residues: CASRPRSYEQYF. CDR3 DNA sequence: TGTGCCAGCAGGCCCCGATCCTACGAGCAGTACTTC.

The rearrangement joins TRBV6-5 to TRBJ2-7, with 9 positions matching TRBD1. The trim removed 2 bases at V and 2 bases at J, leaving 4 bases unmatched. Germline-derived CDR1 and CDR2 are MNHEY and SVGAGI. CDR3 size: 15 residues. CDR3 bases: TGTGCCAGCAGTTACGTCGGACAGGGGCCCTACGAGCAGTACTTC. This translates into CASSYVGQGPYEQYF.

The V and J genes are TRBV5-1 and TRBJ2-2; no clear D gene. V was pared by 1 base and J by 5 bases, with 9 bases between. Per the germline V gene, CDR1 is SGHRS and CDR2 is YFSETQ. The CDR3 loop spans 14 amino acids. This chain's CDR3 is CASSLRLSTGELFF. DNA for the CDR3: TGCGCCAGCAGCTTGCGTCTTAGTACCGGGGAGCTGTTTTTT.

This sequence joins TRBV6-5 and TRBJ2-1; 13 bases fit TRBD2. There are 15 residues in the CDR3. Germline CDR1 is MNHEY and CDR2 is SVGAGI. Losses at the gene ends were 4 bases for V and 6 bases for J; bases not matched to a gene: 3. The CDR3 spells CASSWGLAGFNEQFF. The CDR3 DNA reads TGTGCCAGCAGTTGGGGACTAGCGGGATTCAATGAGCAGTTCTTC.

The chain has TRBV11-2 and TRBJ2-1; TRBD2 aligns across 12 bases. The ends lost 1 base at V and 9 bases at J; junction bases unmatched: 4. Germline lookup yields CDR1 SGHAT and CDR2 FQNNGV. The CDR3 spans 15 residues. The CDR3 loop is CASSLGLAGVVEQFF. The CDR3 nucleotides read TGTGCCAGCAGCTTAGGACTAGCGGGAGTGGTTGAGCAGTTCTTC. The complete variable domain, with remaining parts taken from reference TRBV11-2 and TRBJ2-1, reads EAGVAQSPRYKIIEKRQSVAFWCNPISGHATLYWYQQILGQGPKLLIQFQNNGVVDDSQLPKDRFSAERLKGVDSTLKIQPAKLEDSAVYLCASSLGLAGVVEQFFGPGTRLTVL.